This T cell receptor beta chain was observed in a study of shared clonotypes between healthy human individuals. V was shortened by 6 bases and J by 0 bases, with 11 bases between the two germline ends. The V gene's germline CDR1 is MDHEN and CDR2 SYDVKM. The CDR3 contains 14 residues. This clone was recorded only once. The sample contains more than one DNA sequence encoding this CDR3. Here immunoSEQ multiplex PCR was the method, and the copy in TCRdb shows in-frame clones only, minus some. The sample comprises 900,000 to 1,200,000 clones, about 80% of which are singletons, and roughly 0.61% rests with the top ten.

The sample comprised memory CD4+ T cells from PBMCs. Specified subset: CD45RA-negative fraction. The TCR originated in a man aged 18 to 35 in good health. Some clones in this sample may be carry-over from other donors' samples. The chain employs TRBV28 and TRBJ1-1; D remains unclear. In DNA form, the CDR3 reads TGTGCCAGCAGCTTAAGACATATGAACACTGAAGCTTTCTTT. This encodes CASSLRHMNTEAFF. The whole variable domain, filled in from reference TRBV28 and TRBJ1-1, reads DVKVTQSSRYLVKRTGEKVFLECVQDMDHENMFWYRQDPGLGLRLIYFSYDVKMKEKGDIPEGYSVSREKKERFSLILESASTNQTSMYLCASSLRHMNTEAFFGQGTRLTVV.